This is a list of T cell receptor beta chains from one sample in a study of blood T cell repertoires in COVID-19. Sequencing used immunoSEQ multiplex PCR; TCRdb keeps in-frame clones, though not all of them. The sample gives roughly 250,000 clones, 80% to 85% of which show up once; approximately 14% is in the top ten. Sequencing was done on a sample of peripheral blood. All receptors derive from a person aged 70 to 85 with COVID-19, enrolled during active disease. CDR3s include the opening cysteine and the closing phenylalanine or tryptophan.

j_gene,v_gene,CDR3aa
TRBJ2-1,TRBV2,CASSAISFTSNEQFF
TRBJ1-1,TRBV5-4,CASSTPGHLNTEAFF
TRBJ2-1,TRBV28,CASARGHYNEQFF
TRBJ2-1,TRBV24-1,CATSSAKNRYNEQFF
TRBJ2-7,TRBV5-6,CASSYGPGGSYEQYF
TRBJ2-1,TRBV7-6,CASSLASNEQFF
TRBJ1-5,TRBV5-1,CASSNDRGFTNQPQHF
TRBJ2-3,TRBV7-9,CASSLIGYTQYF
TRBJ2-2,TRBV3-1/TRBV3-2,CASSQRLLRTGELFF
TRBJ2-1,TRBV6-2/TRBV6-3,CASSYSAGGTGYNEQFF
TRBJ2-4,TRBV9,CASSPLGGHIQYF
TRBJ1-3,TRBV3-1/TRBV3-2,CASSGRGQYSGNTIYF
TRBJ2-7,TRBV27,CASSLLSPAEPYEQYF
TRBJ2-1,TRBV7-6,CASSFKLAAAYNEQFF
TRBJ1-3,TRBV7-8,CASSLAGAPGNTIYF
TRBJ2-1,TRBV27,CASSFAGGPYNEQFF
TRBJ2-1,TRBV21-1,CASAPPPTINEQFF
TRBJ2-3,TRBV7-8,CASSLPPSGSSTDTQYF
TRBJ1-6,TRBV4-2,CASSQEPRQRNSPLHF
TRBJ2-5,TRBV15,CATSVGSGQETQYF
TRBJ2-7,TRBV7-9,CASSHPGTERSYEQYF
TRBJ2-7,TRBV5-6,CASSLLSYEQYF
TRBJ2-4,TRBV6-5,CASREGSDIQYF
TRBJ1-6,TRBV15,CATSSDTGPSYNSPLHF
TRBJ1-2,TRBV5-1,CASRADGTRYYGYTF
TRBJ2-7,TRBV27,CASSFQLAGGHEQYF
TRBJ2-5,TRBV7-3,CASSLRGGAQETQYF
TRBJ2-1,TRBV5-1,CASTLLPGNYYNEQFF